The 31 T cell receptor beta chains listed next were all sequenced from one sample in a study of shared clonotypes between healthy human individuals. Selected positively for CCR7 and CD45RO-negative, naive CD8 cells excluded terminally differentiated effector memory CD45RA+ cells. Profiling relied on immunoSEQ multiplex PCR, and the TCRdb table lists in-frame clones only, not all of them. The table shows approximately 650,000 clones, with nearly 97% occurring only once. Sequencing was done on a sample of naive CD8+ T cells sorted from blood. The receptor source for this set is a woman younger than 45 in good health.

The chain uses TRBV28 and TRBJ2-1, with 13 bases lining up with TRBD2. Germline V lookup: CDR1 MDHEN, CDR2 SYDVKM. V shed 6 bases and J 12 bases; nucleotides not matched to a gene: 11. The CDR3 is made up of 15 amino acids. The CDR3 sequence: CASRGQGLAGVGQFF. The CDR3 bases are TGTGCCAGCAGGGGCCAAGGACTAGCGGGAGTAGGGCAGTTCTTC.

In this sample, this clone turned up once. Other DNA sequences within the sample encode an identical CDR3. V and J are TRBV27 and TRBJ2-7; D remains ambiguous. The ends were cut back, 3 bases at V and 0 bases at J, with 6 bases in the middle. From germline, CDR1 is MNHEY and CDR2 SMNVEV (reference sequence). The CDR3 length is 13 residues. The DNA for the CDR3 is TGTGCCAGCAGTTTGTCAGCCTCCTACGAGCAGTACTTC. This codes for CASSLSASYEQYF.

This clone was observed a handful of times. V usage is TRBV27 and J usage is TRBJ2-7, with D uncertain. The V and J ends lost 0 bases and 5 bases respectively, with 8 bases between them. The germline gives CDR1 MNHEY, CDR2 SMNVEV (reference sequence). The CDR3 has 13 amino acids. The CDR3 reads CASSLSGGDEQYF. CDR3 bases: TGTGCCAGCAGTTTATCGGGTGGTGACGAGCAGTACTTC.

The chain recombines TRBV13 with TRBJ2-5; 8 bases match TRBD2. The J segment lost 4 bases and the V segment lost 4 bases, leaving 5 bases of the junction unmatched. Germline-derived CDR1 and CDR2 are PRHDT and FYEKMQ (reference sequence). The length of the CDR3 is 14 residues. The CDR3 DNA reads as TGTGCCAGCAGCTCGTCAGCGGGAGTAGAGACCCAGTACTTC. Translated, it gives CASSSSAGVETQYF.

The chain recombines TRBV15 with TRBJ2-1; the D gene is possibly TRBD2 (6 bases). The CDR3 is 13 amino acids. Trimming removed 6 bases at V and 3 bases at J, with 9 bases between. CDR1 is LNHNV, CDR2 YYDKDF, per germline (reference sequence). This chain's CDR3 is CATRGTVYNEQFF. The CDR3 DNA reads as TGTGCCACCAGGGGGACTGTCTACAATGAGCAGTTCTTC.

The CDR3 coding sequence is TGTGCCAGCAGCTTAGTGGGGACTGCTTCCGAGCAGTACTTC. Amino acid sequence: CASSLVGTASEQYF. V and J are TRBV7-8 and TRBJ2-7; a possible D gene is TRBD2 (6 bases). The V gene's germline CDR1 is SGHVS and CDR2 FQNEAQ. The V gene lost 1 base and the J gene lost 6 bases, with 13 bases spanning the gap. The CDR3 extends over 14 amino acids.

This chain links TRBV5-8 with TRBJ2-7; D is ambiguous. Germline-derived CDR1 and CDR2 are SGHTS and YDEGEE. Between the trimmed V and J ends, which lost 4 bases and 3 bases, there was a span of 8 bases. The CDR3 loop spans 12 amino acids. Written as DNA, the CDR3 is TGTGCCAGCAGCCGACATCACTACGAGCAGTACTTC. It yields the protein CASSRHHYEQYF.

The genes are TRBV5-4 and TRBJ2-3; 7 nucleotides line up with TRBD2. Germline lookup yields CDR1 SGHNT and CDR2 YYREEE (reference sequence). The V gene end was trimmed by 2 bases and the J gene end by 4 bases; junction bases not matched to a gene: 7. The CDR3 runs to 15 residues. The CDR3 loop is CASSFAGVVADTQYF. The DNA for the CDR3 is TGTGCCAGCAGCTTCGCGGGAGTAGTCGCAGATACGCAGTATTTT.

In this sample, this clone turned up once. The chain employs TRBV19 and TRBJ2-3; 8 nucleotides match TRBD2. The germline V gene encodes CDR1 LNHDA and CDR2 SQIVND (reference sequence). Germline trimming cut 5 bases from V and 7 bases from J; bases unmatched to any gene: 8. The CDR3 totals 14 residues. CDR3: CASSPGLVGYTQYF. CDR3 sequence (DNA): TGTGCCAGTAGTCCGGGACTAGTTGGTTATACGCAGTATTTT.

This rearrangement joins TRBV19 to TRBJ2-5; D gene unclear. Germline values: CDR1 LNHDA, CDR2 SQIVND (reference sequence). CDR3 size: 14 residues. The V and J ends lost 1 base and 2 bases respectively, with 8 bases between them. The CDR3 loop reads CASSIVAEQETQYF. The CDR3 bases are TGTGCCAGTAGTATAGTCGCAGAACAAGAGACCCAGTACTTC.

The rearrangement uses TRBV27 and TRBJ2-1; D tentatively reads TRBD1 or TRBD2 (5 bases each). Germline CDR1 MNHEY, CDR2 SMNVEV (reference sequence). This CDR3 has 12 residues. V lost 8 bases and J 2 bases, leaving 7 bases between the germline ends. The CDR3 DNA reads as TGTGCCAGCTGGGGGACCTACAATGAGCAGTTCTTC. It is translated as CASWGTYNEQFF.

The chain has TRBV19 and TRBJ2-1, with TRBD2 matching 7 bases. The CDR3 extends over 16 amino acids. V lost 1 base to trimming and J lost 0 bases; unmatched junction nucleotides: 3. Germline CDR1 reads LNHDA; CDR2 reads SQIVND (reference sequence). CDR3 coding DNA: TGTGCCAGTAGTATAGTTGGCGGGAGCTCCTACAATGAGCAGTTCTTC. Translated, it gives CASSIVGGSSYNEQFF.

The V and J genes are TRBV7-9 and TRBJ2-1; TRBD2 might be the D (5 bases). V lost 5 bases and J lost 7, with 9 bases in between. Looked up from germline, CDR1 is SEHNR and CDR2 is FQNEAQ (reference sequence). The CDR3 covers 12 residues. The CDR3 DNA is TGTGCCAGCAGCCCTCCGGGGAATGAGCAGTTCTTC. Protein: CASSPPGNEQFF.

V gene TRBV28 combines with J gene TRBJ1-1, with a weak D call TRBD1 (5 bases). The CDR3 length is 17 residues. Trimming shortened V by 5 bases and J by 0 bases, and 19 bases separated the two germline ends. Germline values: CDR1 MDHEN, CDR2 SYDVKM. CDR3 DNA sequence: TGTGCCAGCAGTGAGGGGCCTGGGCCTCGCATGAACACTGAAGCTTTCTTT. Its protein product is CASSEGPGPRMNTEAFF.

This rearrangement joins TRBV29-1 to TRBJ2-2; D is possibly TRBD1 (6 bases). The CDR3 extends over 15 amino acids. CDR1 is SQVTM, CDR2 ANQGSEA, per germline. Trimming shortened V by 7 bases and J by 5 bases, and 20 bases separated the two germline ends. The CDR3 sequence is CSAEVAIRGTGELFF. The DNA of the CDR3 is TGCAGCGCTGAGGTGGCCATTAGGGGGACCGGGGAGCTGTTTTTT.

The V gene is TRBV19, the J gene TRBJ1-2; D remains ambiguous. Germline CDR1 reads LNHDA; CDR2 reads SQIVND (reference sequence). The CDR3 is made up of 13 amino acids. The V end lost 7 bases, the J end lost 2 bases, and 11 bases lay between the germline ends. This CDR3 reads CASIGLTNYGYTF. CDR3 nucleotide sequence: TGTGCCAGTATCGGTTTGACGAACTATGGCTACACCTTC.

The chain employs TRBV6-5 and TRBJ2-5; 7 bases fit TRBD2. This CDR3 has 15 amino acids. The V gene end was trimmed by 0 bases and the J gene end by 3 bases; junction bases not matched to a gene: 4. CDR1 and CDR2 (germline): MNHEY, SVGAGI. The CDR3 loop is CASSYSGGSEETQYF. CDR3 sequence (DNA): TGTGCCAGCAGTTACTCGGGCGGGAGTGAAGAGACCCAGTACTTC.

V gene TRBV28 combines with J gene TRBJ1-2; the match to TRBD1 covers 8 bases. The CDR3 covers 15 residues. Germline V CDR1 and CDR2: MDHEN, SYDVKM. V trimming: 5 bases; J trimming: 0 bases; junction bases outside the gene matches: 5. The CDR3 DNA is TGTGCCAGCAGTCCATGGACAGGGACTAACTATGGCTACACCTTC. Residues: CASSPWTGTNYGYTF.

The V call is TRBV9, the J call TRBJ2-1, with unresolved D. Germline assignment: CDR1 SGDLS and CDR2 YYNGEE. CDR3 length: 11 residues. V dropped 3 bases and J dropped 10 bases, with 8 bases sitting between them. CDR3 DNA sequence: TGTGCCAGCAGCGCACGAGGAGAGCAGTTCTTC. Translated, it gives CASSARGEQFF. Together with reference TRBV9 and TRBJ2-1, the CDR3 gives the full variable domain: DSGVTQTPKHLITATGQRVTLRCSPRSGDLSVYWYQQSLDQGLQFLIQYYNGEERAKGNILERFSAQQFPDLHSELNLSSLELGDSALYFCASSARGEQFFGPGTRLTVL.

The CDR3 protein is CASSVTASDYGYTF. In DNA form, the CDR3 reads TGTGCCAGCAGTGTCACAGCTAGTGACTATGGCTACACCTTC. The gene calls are TRBV2 and TRBJ1-2; no firm D call. Germline V gene data show CDR1 as SNHLY and CDR2 as FYNNEI. V lost 4 bases, J lost 3 bases, and 12 bases lay in between. The CDR3 sequence is 14 residues long.

The genes are TRBV9 and TRBJ2-3; 8 bases fit TRBD1. Germline loops: CDR1 SGDLS, CDR2 YYNGEE. V gave up 1 base and J gave up 1 base; unmatched junction bases: 2. The CDR3 contains 15 residues. The CDR3 is CASSVLGQGTDTQYF. DNA for the CDR3: TGTGCCAGCAGCGTATTGGGACAGGGCACAGATACGCAGTATTTT.

The chain joins TRBV27 to TRBJ1-1; the D gene is possibly TRBD1 (6 bases). CDR3 length: 16 amino acids. V gave up 4 bases and J gave up 1 base, with 16 bases separating them. Germline lookup yields CDR1 MNHEY and CDR2 SMNVEV (reference sequence). The CDR3 here is CASSSFSGARNTEAFF. In nucleotides, the CDR3 is TGTGCCAGCAGTTCCTTCTCGGGGGCTAGGAACACTGAAGCTTTCTTT.

The J gene is TRBJ2-7, the V gene TRBV2; TRBD2 matches 7 bases. Germline-derived CDR1 and CDR2 are SNHLY and FYNNEI. The CDR3 has 13 residues. The V segment lost 10 bases and the J segment 2 bases; nucleotides outside the gene matches: 8. CDR3 in amino acids: CATSGTTTYEQYF. CDR3 in DNA: TGTGCCACCTCCGGGACTACCACCTACGAGCAGTACTTC.

The rearrangement links TRBV6-1 to TRBJ2-1; D may be TRBD2 (6 bases). Trimming removed 1 base from V and 6 bases from J, with 10 bases in between. Germline V CDR1 and CDR2: MNHNS, SASEGT. The CDR3 is 14 residues long. CDR3 amino acids: CASSEGGMGNEQFF. The DNA for the CDR3 is TGTGCCAGCAGTGAAGGCGGGATGGGCAATGAGCAGTTCTTC.

In this sample, this clone turned up once. This chain uses TRBV4-1 with TRBJ2-7, with TRBD1 identical over 9 bases. Unmatched junction bases numbered 8, after V lost 4 bases and J lost 4 bases. Germline assignment: CDR1 MGHRA and CDR2 YSYEKL. CDR3 length equals 15 residues. The CDR3 bases are TGCGCCAGCAGCCCCCGGGACAGGGAGTCGTACGAGCAGTACTTC. Translated, it gives CASSPRDRESYEQYF.

The V call is TRBV2, the J call TRBJ2-4, with D maybe TRBD1 (5 bases). CDR1 and CDR2 (germline): SNHLY, FYNNEI. The CDR3 loop spans 15 amino acids. Trimming removed 6 bases at V and 0 bases at J, with 12 bases between. CDR3 residues: CASRGLLVAKNIQYF. CDR3 DNA sequence: TGTGCCAGCAGGGGGCTGTTGGTAGCCAAAAACATTCAGTACTTC.

The CDR3 loop is CASSVSPTSGNYNEQFF. Here the CDR3 DNA reads TGTGCCAGCAGCGTCAGCCCGACTAGCGGGAACTACAATGAGCAGTTCTTC. V usage is TRBV9 and J usage is TRBJ2-1; 11 nucleotides align to TRBD2. This CDR3 contains 17 residues. V shed 2 bases and J 3 bases; nucleotides not matched to a gene: 7. The germline gives CDR1 SGDLS, CDR2 YYNGEE.

V gene TRBV29-1 combines with J gene TRBJ1-1; the match to TRBD1 covers 8 bases. The CDR3 length is 13 residues. The trim removed 7 bases at V and 3 bases at J, leaving 7 bases unmatched. Germline assignment: CDR1 SQVTM and CDR2 ANQGSEA. This chain's CDR3 is CSAGPTGDTEAFF. The CDR3 DNA reads as TGCAGCGCGGGCCCGACAGGGGACACTGAAGCTTTCTTT.

The V and J genes are TRBV18 and TRBJ2-7; 7 bases are a match to TRBD1. The CDR3 totals 17 residues. V lost 3 bases, J lost 6 bases, and 17 bases stayed unmatched. CDR1 and CDR2 from the germline V gene are KGHSH and LQKENI. CDR3 protein: CASSPPKGTAVLSEQYF. DNA of the CDR3: TGTGCCAGCTCACCCCCGAAGGGGACAGCCGTGTTATCCGAGCAGTACTTC.

This chain joins TRBV7-9 and TRBJ2-7, with a tentative D call TRBD2 (7 bases). Trimming left V 8 bases short and J 4 bases short, with 24 bases between. Germline assignment: CDR1 SEHNR and CDR2 FQNEAQ (reference sequence). This CDR3 has 16 residues. Written as DNA, the CDR3 is TGTGCCAGCGGTTTTGGGTGGGAGGGGGGACGTTACGAGCAGTACTTC. Translation: CASGFGWEGGRYEQYF.

The CDR3 here is CASSATGLTYEQYF. DNA of the CDR3: TGCGCCAGCAGCGCGACAGGTCTCACCTACGAGCAGTACTTC. V gene TRBV5-1 combines with J gene TRBJ2-7; perhaps TRBD1 as D (6 bases). The CDR3 extends over 14 amino acids. Trimming took off 4 bases at V and 2 bases at J, with 13 bases between the two ends. The germline V gene encodes CDR1 SGHRS and CDR2 YFSETQ.